Ten or more counts support the clone carrying this T cell receptor beta chain. Its specificity is unknown. The sample is drawn from a study of Graves' ophthalmopathy and Graves' hyperthyroidism. Findings and limits, study-wide: The model's prediction of ophthalmopathy progression had roughly 70% sensitivity and approximately 72% specificity.

The sequenced template was RNA, covering the TCR beta CDR3 region. An initial RT-PCR round employing HTBI primers preceded a second-round multiplex PCR. TCRdb re-called the multiplex PCR reads with MiXCR, one entry per CDR3 protein. The sample consists of over a million distinct CDR3 sequences, around a third of them appearing once. Per germline, CDR1 LNHNV and CDR2 YYDKDF (reference sequence). V lost 2 bases to trimming and J lost 7 bases; unmatched junction nucleotides: 6. The CDR3 sequence is 15 residues long. Eligible hyperthyroidism cases comprised new diagnoses of under 2 months' duration in individuals aged 18 to 65. Uncontrolled infections, pregnancy, lactation or other autoimmune diseases led to patient exclusion.

The genes are TRBV15 and TRBJ1-4; TRBD1 matches at 8 bases. Source material: peripheral blood or thyroid tissue (not recorded which). The TCR sequence derives from an adult man with Graves' hyperthyroidism. The CDR3 spells CATSRSGGSAEKLFF. DNA of the CDR3: TGTGCCACCAGCAGATCAGGGGGCTCGGCTGAAAAACTGTTTTTT. Combining the CDR3 with reference TRBV15 and TRBJ1-4 gives the whole variable domain DAMVIQNPRYQVTQFGKPVTLSCSQTLNHNVMYWYQQKSSQAPKLLFHYYDKDFNNEADTPDNFQSRRPNTSFCFLDIRSPGLGDTAMYLCATSRSGGSAEKLFFGSGTQLSVL.